The rows below give T cell receptor beta chains drawn from one sample of a study of cytomegalovirus exposure and HLA in healthy donors. Method: immunoSEQ multiplex PCR; TCRdb's copy keeps in-frame clones and lacks some. Here the sample spans about 190,000 clones, 85% to 90% being singletons. Sequenced: PBMCs. All receptors derive from a woman in her late teens or twenties in good health and CMV-seronegative. Each CDR3 is given with its conserved first and last residue. The D gene is left open where the match is weak. Clone size is shown for a subset of rows, as once, few, many or a class of expanded clone.

j_gene: TRBJ1-1
abundance: NA
v_gene: TRBV12-1
d_gene: NA
CDR3aa: CASSLGDSKSTNTEAFF
CDR3nt: TGTGCCAGCAGCTTGGGAGACTCGAAATCTACGAACACTGAAGCTTTCTTT

j_gene: TRBJ2-2
abundance: NA
v_gene: TRBV7-2
d_gene: TRBD2
CDR3aa: CASSFSGGRHGELFF
CDR3nt: TGTGCCAGCAGCTTTAGCGGGGGGCGTCACGGGGAGCTGTTTTTT

j_gene: TRBJ2-1
abundance: NA
v_gene: TRBV25-1
d_gene: TRBD2
CDR3aa: CASSEHSGSVWNEQFF
CDR3nt: TGTGCCAGCAGTGAACACAGCGGGAGCGTCTGGAATGAGCAGTTCTTC

j_gene: TRBJ2-2
abundance: NA
v_gene: TRBV7-2
d_gene: TRBD2
CDR3aa: CASSQRAGRDGELFF
CDR3nt: TGTGCCAGCAGCCAAAGGGCGGGGAGGGACGGGGAGCTGTTTTTT

j_gene: TRBJ2-1
abundance: NA
v_gene: TRBV7-3
d_gene: TRBD2
CDR3aa: CASSLQPLASSYNEQFF
CDR3nt: TGTGCCAGCAGCTTACAACCACTAGCGAGCTCCTACAATGAGCAGTTCTTC

j_gene: TRBJ2-7
abundance: NA
v_gene: TRBV5-1
d_gene: NA
CDR3aa: CASSPEPGSYEQYF
CDR3nt: TGCGCCAGCAGCCCTGAACCGGGGAGCTACGAGCAGTACTTC

j_gene: TRBJ1-2
abundance: once
v_gene: TRBV6-1
d_gene: TRBD1
CDR3aa: CASGTGVKGYTF
CDR3nt: TGTGCCAGCGGGACAGGGGTGAAGGGCTACACCTTC

j_gene: TRBJ1-1
abundance: NA
v_gene: TRBV2
d_gene: NA
CDR3aa: CASTRERGRTEAFF
CDR3nt: TGTGCCAGCACCAGGGAAAGGGGCAGGACTGAAGCTTTCTTT

j_gene: TRBJ2-1
abundance: NA
v_gene: TRBV11-2
d_gene: NA
CDR3aa: CASTEGGSYNEQFF
CDR3nt: TGTGCCAGCACCGAGGGAGGATCCTACAATGAGCAGTTCTTC

j_gene: TRBJ2-5
abundance: NA
v_gene: TRBV2
d_gene: NA
CDR3aa: CASSPLGGLETQYF
CDR3nt: TGTGCCAGCAGTCCCCTAGGGGGTCTGGAGACCCAGTACTTC

j_gene: TRBJ1-2
abundance: NA
v_gene: TRBV28
d_gene: NA
CDR3aa: CASSRGGNYGYTF
CDR3nt: TGTGCCAGCAGCCGGGGGGGTAACTATGGCTACACCTTC

j_gene: TRBJ2-7
abundance: NA
v_gene: TRBV19
d_gene: NA
CDR3aa: CASMSVTGEQYF
CDR3nt: TGTGCCAGTATGTCGGTCACGGGCGAGCAGTACTTC

j_gene: TRBJ1-2
abundance: NA
v_gene: TRBV10-3
d_gene: NA
CDR3aa: CATRKSPGVVWGRSGYTF
CDR3nt: TGTGCCACCAGAAAGAGTCCAGGGGTGGTGTGGGGCCGTTCGGGCTACACCTTC

j_gene: TRBJ2-2
abundance: NA
v_gene: TRBV4-2
d_gene: TRBD2
CDR3aa: CASSQGTSGNTGELFF
CDR3nt: TGTGCCAGCAGCCAAGGGACTAGCGGAAACACCGGGGAGCTGTTTTTT

j_gene: TRBJ1-1
abundance: NA
v_gene: TRBV9
d_gene: NA
CDR3aa: CASSVVVNTEAFF
CDR3nt: TGTGCCAGCAGCGTAGTAGTGAACACTGAAGCTTTCTTT

j_gene: TRBJ1-5
abundance: NA
v_gene: TRBV21-1
d_gene: NA
CDR3aa: CASSKHHGESNQPQHF
CDR3nt: TGTGCCAGCAGCAAACATCACGGGGAAAGCAATCAGCCCCAGCATTTT

j_gene: TRBJ1-2
abundance: once
v_gene: TRBV6-1
d_gene: TRBD1
CDR3aa: CASSEPPGQTNYGYTF
CDR3nt: TGTGCCAGCAGTGAGCCGCCGGGACAGACAAACTATGGCTACACCTTC

j_gene: TRBJ2-2
abundance: NA
v_gene: TRBV27
d_gene: NA
CDR3aa: CASSPARPYSNTGELFF
CDR3nt: TGTGCCAGCAGTCCCGCCCGTCCTTACTCGAACACCGGGGAGCTGTTTTTT

j_gene: TRBJ1-5
abundance: NA
v_gene: TRBV6-4
d_gene: NA
CDR3aa: CASSENDSNQPQHF
CDR3nt: TGTGCCAGCAGCGAGAACGATAGCAATCAGCCCCAGCATTTT

j_gene: TRBJ1-6
abundance: NA
v_gene: TRBV5-6
d_gene: TRBD1
CDR3aa: CASSLGTGGNSPLHF
CDR3nt: TGTGCCAGCAGCTTAGGTACAGGGGGTAATTCACCCCTCCACTTT

j_gene: TRBJ2-7
abundance: NA
v_gene: TRBV7-2
d_gene: NA
CDR3aa: CASSLVAGEYYEQYF
CDR3nt: TGTGCCAGCAGCTTAGTGGCAGGGGAATACTACGAGCAGTACTTC

j_gene: TRBJ2-1
abundance: NA
v_gene: TRBV29-1
d_gene: NA
CDR3aa: CSDGLVASEQFF
CDR3nt: TGCAGCGACGGACTTGTAGCAAGTGAGCAGTTCTTC

j_gene: TRBJ1-4
abundance: NA
v_gene: TRBV6-5
d_gene: TRBD1
CDR3aa: CASRADRGEEKLFF
CDR3nt: TGTGCCAGCAGGGCTGACAGGGGTGAAGAAAAACTGTTTTTT